This T cell receptor (beta chain) was sequenced during a study of blood T cell repertoires in COVID-19. The CDR3 contains 15 residues. Between the trimmed V and J ends, which lost 5 bases and 6 bases, there was a span of 16 bases. Germline CDR1 SGHVS, CDR2 FNYEAQ. In the original processing: Amplification of reference gene primers provided the estimated nucleated cell counts. The repertoire was sequenced with immunoSEQ multiplex PCR; TCRdb's copy has only in-frame clones and lacks some. That table supplies the V and J calls and clone size; D and trimming were determined from the DNA. In the table there are 270,000 or so clones, around 85% of which are singletons.

The sequence derives from a human donor with COVID-19, enrolled during active disease. The donor label of this sample is uncertain. The V call is TRBV7-6, the J call TRBJ2-2; tentative D call: TRBD2 (6 bases). The sequenced sample consisted of peripheral blood. In nucleotides, the CDR3 is TGTGCCAGCAGCCACCGGGGGAGATCTGCCGGGGAGCTGTTTTTT. It codes for CASSHRGRSAGELFF.